This T cell receptor (beta chain) was identified during a study of siplizumab effects on memory and regulatory T cells. Germline V gives CDR1 SGHTA, CDR2 FQGTGA. The V end lost 5 bases, the J end lost 1 base, and 11 bases lay between the germline ends. The CDR3 contains 14 residues. The study, taken as a whole, reports: Siplizumab gave mappable alloreactive CD4+ clones an average Treg-derived fraction of less than 75%, against over 25% in controls. Researchers could not give a naive or memory phenotype to roughly 75-96% of proliferating CD4+ or CD8+ clones. Major contributors to the alloresponse seemed to be naive T cells, which also appeared more diverse than memory cells. A minor fraction of alloreactive clones, and no more, mapped to unstimulated subsets.

Repertoires were generated with immunoSEQ multiplex PCR, while TCRdb's copy carries only in-frame clones and drops some. The table shows roughly 110,000 clones, with approximately 92% occurring only once. A note on this clone: Its target is not known.

V usage is TRBV7-3 and J usage is TRBJ1-2; no clear D gene. The sample consisted of non-Treg CD4+ T cells sorted from blood. The receptor was isolated from a human donor in good health. This CDR3 is CASSATGSNYGYTF. CDR3 sequence (DNA): TGTGCCAGCAGCGCCACCGGGAGTAACTATGGCTACACCTTC.